This T cell receptor (beta chain) originates from a study of cytomegalovirus exposure and HLA in healthy donors. Regarding the study as a whole: According to a subsequent analysis, TCR clusters from the first cohort were inclined to appear together in the 120 validation repertoires. The authors listed about 170 TCR beta chains as cytomegalovirus-associated. While the bulk of TCR sequences proved rare, some public TCRs turned up in many donors.

Concerning this clone: Its antigen is unidentified.

Profiling relied on immunoSEQ multiplex PCR, and the TCRdb table lists in-frame clones only, not all of them. The sample records fewer than 70,000 clones, around 96% being singletons. Trimming cost V 1 base and J 6 bases; bases outside gene matches: 10. This CDR3 region has 17 residues. Germline assignment: CDR1 SGHTA and CDR2 FQGNSA. This chain connects TRBV7-2 to TRBJ2-1, with 9 bases that match TRBD2. The sample comprised PBMCs. This sequence originates from a young man in good health and CMV-seronegative. The CDR3 DNA follows: TGTGCCAGCAGCTTAGTACCCCTTGCTAGCGGGACCAATGAGCAGTTCTTC. It translates to CASSLVPLASGTNEQFF.